This T cell receptor beta chain was obtained from a study of T cell responses to AZD1222 COVID-19 vaccine. Sequencing used immunoSEQ multiplex PCR; TCRdb keeps in-frame clones, though not all of them. The repertoire has 68,000 or so clones, about four fifths of them found once; the top ten carry over 10%. With regard to this clone: The antigen remains unidentified.

Trimming cost V 6 bases and J 3 bases, with 15 bases left between them. The CDR3 is 15 amino acids. Germline values: CDR1 MNHEY, CDR2 SVGAGI. Notes on the study in general: Just a handful of AZD1222 recipients tested seropositive at baseline. Spike-specific TCR breadth and depth grew following two AZD1222 doses. Across the whole spike, CD4 TCRs peaked at regions 160-218 and 743-854.

Material: peripheral blood, obtained on day 0 of AZD1222 vaccination. The sequence derives from an adult in good health. The J gene is TRBJ1-5, the V gene TRBV6-5, with TRBD1 as a possible D gene (5 bases). The CDR3 sequence is CASSRRSDINQPQHF. CDR3 nucleotides: TGTGCCAGCAGCCGGCGCTCGGACATCAATCAGCCCCAGCATTTT.